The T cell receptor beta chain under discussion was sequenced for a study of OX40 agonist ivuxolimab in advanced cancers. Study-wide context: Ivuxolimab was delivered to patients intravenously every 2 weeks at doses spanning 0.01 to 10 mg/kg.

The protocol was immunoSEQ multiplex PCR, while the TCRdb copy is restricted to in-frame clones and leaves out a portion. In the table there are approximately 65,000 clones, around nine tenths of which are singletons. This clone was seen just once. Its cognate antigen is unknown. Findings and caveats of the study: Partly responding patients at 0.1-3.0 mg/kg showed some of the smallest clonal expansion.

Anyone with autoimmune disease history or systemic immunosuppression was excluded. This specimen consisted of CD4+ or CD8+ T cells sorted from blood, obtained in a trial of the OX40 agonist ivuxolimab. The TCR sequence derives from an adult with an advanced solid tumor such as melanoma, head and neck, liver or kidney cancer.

The CDR3, as DNA: TGCGCCAGCAGCTTGGATAAGCCCAAAAACATTCAGTACTTC. It codes for CASSLDKPKNIQYF. The chain is built from TRBV5-1 and TRBJ2-4; D not resolved. There are 14 residues in the CDR3. The V and J ends lost 0 bases and 2 bases respectively, with 6 bases between them. Germline lookup yields CDR1 SGHRS and CDR2 YFSETQ. Variable domain in full (rest from reference TRBV5-1 and TRBJ2-4): KAGVTQTPRYLIKTRGQQVTLSCSPISGHRSVSWYQQTPGQGLQFLFEYFSETQRNKGNFPGRFSGRQFSNSRSEMNVSTLELGDSALYLCASSLDKPKNIQYFGAGTRLSVL.